Detailed here is one T cell receptor (beta chain). One entry per CDR3 protein, called by TCRdb with MiXCR from the 5' RACE reads. This table holds fewer than 700,000 distinct CDR3 sequences, approximately 21% found once. The data were taken from a study of T-cell memory formation after mild COVID-19. V was cut by 1 base and J by 3 bases, with 7 bases left in between. CDR3 length equals 13 residues. CDR1 is MGHRA and CDR2 is YSYEKL in the germline V gene. The sequence came from an adult woman who had mild COVID-19 (a few samples of this study predate the infection). Cell type and time point are not known. The V and J genes are TRBV4-1 and TRBJ2-7; no clear D. The sequenced sample was PBMCs or a T cell subset sorted from them (not recorded which). As DNA, the CDR3 is TGCGCCAGCAGCCAAGGGCAGAACTACGAGCAGTACTTC. It yields the protein CASSQGQNYEQYF.